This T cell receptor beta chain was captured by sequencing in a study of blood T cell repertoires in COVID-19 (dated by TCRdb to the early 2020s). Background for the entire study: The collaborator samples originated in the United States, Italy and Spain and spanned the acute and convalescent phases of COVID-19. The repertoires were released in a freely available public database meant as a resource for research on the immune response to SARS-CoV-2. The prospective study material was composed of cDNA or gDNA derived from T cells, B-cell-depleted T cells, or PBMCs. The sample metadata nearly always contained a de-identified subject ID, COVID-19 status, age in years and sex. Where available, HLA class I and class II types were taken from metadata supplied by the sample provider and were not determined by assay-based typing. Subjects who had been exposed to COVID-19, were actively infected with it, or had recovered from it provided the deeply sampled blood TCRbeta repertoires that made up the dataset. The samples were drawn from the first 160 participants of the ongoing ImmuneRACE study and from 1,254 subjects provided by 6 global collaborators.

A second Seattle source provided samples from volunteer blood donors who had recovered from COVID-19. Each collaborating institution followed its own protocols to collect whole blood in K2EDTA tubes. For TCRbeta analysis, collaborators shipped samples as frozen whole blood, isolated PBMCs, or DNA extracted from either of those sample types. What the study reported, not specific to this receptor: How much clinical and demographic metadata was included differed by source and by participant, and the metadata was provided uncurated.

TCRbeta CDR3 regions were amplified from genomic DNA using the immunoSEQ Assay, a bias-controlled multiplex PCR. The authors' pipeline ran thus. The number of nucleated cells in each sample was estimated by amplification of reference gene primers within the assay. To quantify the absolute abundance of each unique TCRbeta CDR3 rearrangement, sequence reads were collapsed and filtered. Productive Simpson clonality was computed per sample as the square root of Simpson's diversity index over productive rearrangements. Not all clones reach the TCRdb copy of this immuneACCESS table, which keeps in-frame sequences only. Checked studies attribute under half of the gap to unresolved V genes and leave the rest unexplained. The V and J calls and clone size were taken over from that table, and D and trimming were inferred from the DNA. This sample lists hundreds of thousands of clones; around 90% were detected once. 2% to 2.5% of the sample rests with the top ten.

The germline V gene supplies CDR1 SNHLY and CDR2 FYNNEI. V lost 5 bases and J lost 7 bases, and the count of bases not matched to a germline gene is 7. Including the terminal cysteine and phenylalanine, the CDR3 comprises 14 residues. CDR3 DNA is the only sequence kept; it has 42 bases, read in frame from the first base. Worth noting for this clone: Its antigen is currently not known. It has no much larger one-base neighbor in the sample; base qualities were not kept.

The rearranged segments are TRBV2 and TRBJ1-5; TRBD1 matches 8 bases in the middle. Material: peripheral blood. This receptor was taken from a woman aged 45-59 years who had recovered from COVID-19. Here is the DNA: TGTGCCAGCAGTCTGGACAGGGCTGAGCAGCCCCAGCATTTT. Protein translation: CASSLDRAEQPQHF.